The T cell receptor (beta chain) under discussion was sequenced for a study of beta chain features in type 1 diabetes. The CDR3 consists of 14 residues. Germline-derived CDR1 and CDR2 are SGHTA and FQGNSA. V lost 5 bases, J lost 2 bases, and 12 bases lay in between. The study reverse transcribed the entire isolated RNA, so it sequenced expressed TCRB transcripts. The repertoire was sequenced with immunoSEQ multiplex PCR; TCRdb's copy has only in-frame clones and lacks some. Of some 150,000 clones in the sample, about 7.1% were seen once. This TCR derives from a woman between 25 and 40 years old in good health. The V gene is TRBV7-2, the J gene TRBJ2-5; D not resolved. Sequences were obtained from central memory CD4+ T cells from blood. CDR3 residues: CASSQQSYQETQYF. In DNA form, the CDR3 reads TGTGCCAGCAGCCAACAGTCTTATCAAGAGACCCAGTACTTC.